Listed here are 10 T cell receptor beta chains from one sample, sequenced in a study of blood T cell repertoires in COVID-19. The assay was immunoSEQ multiplex PCR, and TCRdb's table has in-frame clones only and misses some. The sample consists of fewer than 350,000 clones, approximately 90% of them appearing once. The sample taken for sequencing was peripheral blood. These receptors originate from a woman aged 25 to 39 with COVID-19, enrolled during active disease.

The chain couples TRBV29-1 to TRBJ2-1, with 9 nucleotides matching TRBD2. The CDR3 has 14 residues. Germline loops: CDR1 SQVTM, CDR2 ANQGSEA. Trimming took 5 bases from V and 6 from J; bases not matched to a gene: 8. CDR3 in DNA: TGCAGCGTTATTGCGGGAGGGCCGGGCAATGAGCAGTTCTTC. Translating it yields CSVIAGGPGNEQFF.

This rearrangement joins TRBV2 to TRBJ1-4; 9 bases align to TRBD1. The CDR3 length is 15 residues. Per the germline V gene, CDR1 is SNHLY and CDR2 is FYNNEI. V trimming: 6 bases; J trimming: 8 bases; junction bases outside the gene matches: 10. The CDR3: CASRDRGFAWEKLFF. Written as DNA, the CDR3 is TGTGCCAGCAGGGACAGGGGTTTCGCTTGGGAAAAACTGTTTTTT. Full variable domain (missing parts from reference TRBV2 and TRBJ1-4): EPEVTQTPSHQVTQMGQEVILRCVPISNHLYFYWYRQILGQKVEFLVSFYNNEISEKSEIFDDQFSVERPDGSNFTLKIRSTKLEDSAMYFCASRDRGFAWEKLFFGSGTQLSVL.

The gene calls are TRBV11-2 and TRBJ2-7; the match to TRBD1 covers 7 bases. V trimming: 1 base; J trimming: 7 bases; junction bases outside the gene matches: 10. The CDR3 is 15 residues long. Per germline, CDR1 SGHAT and CDR2 FQNNGV. CDR3 residues: CASSLAGGNLEEQYF. Here the CDR3 DNA reads TGTGCCAGCAGCTTAGCAGGGGGAAATTTAGAGGAGCAGTACTTC.

A word on this clone: Other DNA sequences in this sample translate to the same CDR3. The V call is TRBV12-3 or TRBV12-4, the J call TRBJ2-3; D gene unclear. The CDR3 contains 13 residues. The V and J ends lost 6 bases and 6 bases respectively, with 13 bases between them. CDR3: CASSPRGGDTQYF. In DNA, the CDR3 is TGTGCCAGCAGCCCCCGCGGTGGTGATACGCAGTATTTT.

In DNA form, the CDR3 reads TGCGCCAGCAGCCTGGACAGGGGGCCTGGAGAGACCCAGTACTTC. Translating it yields CASSLDRGPGETQYF. This rearrangement joins TRBV5-1 to TRBJ2-5, with 11 bases aligning to TRBD1. CDR1 and CDR2 from the germline V gene are SGHRS and YFSETQ. CDR3 length: 15 residues. The V and J ends lost 4 bases and 4 bases, in that order; junction bases with no gene match: 6.

V is TRBV2 and J is TRBJ2-5; D is undetermined. The CDR3 consists of 11 residues. Germline assignment: CDR1 SNHLY and CDR2 FYNNEI. V was trimmed by 8 bases and J by 3 bases, leaving 7 bases between them. This chain's CDR3 is CASGLKETQYF. The CDR3 DNA reads TGTGCCAGCGGCCTTAAAGAGACCCAGTACTTC.

V gene TRBV5-1 combines with J gene TRBJ2-7, with D perhaps TRBD2 (6 bases). This CDR3 region has 16 residues. Trimming shortened V by 2 bases and J by 4 bases, and 19 bases separated the two germline ends. CDR1 and CDR2 from the germline V gene are SGHRS and YFSETQ. CDR3 protein: CASSFRDVSEGYEQYF. In DNA form, the CDR3 reads TGCGCCAGCAGCTTCCGGGACGTTTCGGAGGGATACGAGCAGTACTTC.

In the case of this clone: Other DNA sequences of this sample code for an identical CDR3. CDR3 DNA sequence: TGTGCCAGCAGCCCCGGGACAGGGTACTACGAGCAGTACTTC. This codes for CASSPGTGYYEQYF. V and J are TRBV3-1 (or the pseudogene TRBV3-2) and TRBJ2-7; 9 bases are a match to TRBD1. Germline lookup yields CDR1 LGHDT and CDR2 YNNKEL (reference sequence). V shed 4 bases and J 3 bases; nucleotides not matched to a gene: 4. This CDR3 is built from 14 residues.

This chain uses TRBV1 with TRBJ1-3. TRBV1 is a known pseudogene. This CDR3 region has 15 residues. The CDR3 DNA reads as TGCACCAGCAGCCAAGGCGCTCGCTCTGGAAACACCATATATTTT. Amino acid sequence: CTSSQGARSGNTIYF.

The V and J genes are TRBV14 and TRBJ2-3, with 13 bases identical to TRBD2. Germline-derived CDR1 and CDR2 are SGHDN and FVKESK. The CDR3 is 17 residues long. V lost 1 base, J lost 2 bases, and 3 bases stayed unmatched. CDR3 in DNA: TGTGCCAGCAGCCAAGGGACTAGCGGGAGTGTCACAGATACGCAGTATTTT. Protein sequence: CASSQGTSGSVTDTQYF.